This TCR beta chain was retrieved from a study of T cell responses to AZD1222 COVID-19 vaccine. To note about this clone: What it binds is not known.

Germline CDR1 SGHKS, CDR2 YYEKEE (reference sequence). The CDR3 has 14 residues. V was pared by 0 bases and J by 4 bases, with 10 bases between. General study points: The donor group comprised mostly white British people and more females; the analysis possibly underestimated clonal diversity. Reports say nearly half of spike-specific TCRs go after unmutated variant regions.

Method: immunoSEQ multiplex PCR; TCRdb's copy keeps in-frame clones and lacks some. The sample includes some 180,000 clones, around 90% of them seen just once. The receptor's source is an adult who received the AZD1222 COVID-19 vaccine. The chain carries TRBV5-5 and TRBJ1-2; D is uncertain. This specimen consisted of peripheral blood, obtained 28 days after the second AZD1222 dose. CDR3 sequence (DNA): TGTGCCAGCAGCTTGGGACATACGGGCTATGGCTACACCTTC. Translated: CASSLGHTGYGYTF.